This T cell receptor (beta chain) derives from a study of blood T cell repertoires in COVID-19 (dated by TCRdb to 2018 to 2020). Study-wide context: Samples from collaborators originated in the United States, Italy and Spain and spanned both the acute and convalescent phases of COVID-19. The material from the prospective study consisted of cDNA or gDNA derived from T cells, B-cell-depleted T cells, or PBMCs. Deeply sampled blood TCRbeta repertoires from subjects exposed to, actively infected with, or recovered from COVID-19 were included in the dataset. The repertoires were released in a freely available public database meant as a resource for research on the immune response to SARS-CoV-2. The samples were drawn from the first 160 participants of the ongoing ImmuneRACE study and from 950 to 1,500 subjects provided by 6 global collaborators. The sample metadata nearly always contained a de-identified subject ID, COVID-19 status, age in years and sex. Where available, HLA class I and class II types were obtained from metadata supplied by the sample provider rather than from assay-based typing.

At one collaborating source in Seattle, patients were enrolled during active infection and were followed longitudinally through the course of disease. Collaborating institutions collected whole blood in K2EDTA tubes following their own protocols. For TCRbeta analysis, collaborator samples were shipped as frozen whole blood, as isolated PBMCs, or as DNA extracted from either sample type. The immunoSEQ Assay, a bias-controlled multiplex PCR, was used to amplify TCRbeta CDR3 regions from genomic DNA. On the study's bioinformatics: The number of nucleated cells in each sample was estimated by amplification of reference gene primers within the assay. To quantify the absolute abundance of each unique TCRbeta CDR3 rearrangement, sequence reads were collapsed and filtered. Productive Simpson clonality was computed per sample as the square root of Simpson's diversity index over productive rearrangements. Imported from immuneACCESS, the table was reduced by TCRdb to in-frame sequences with V and J called. These copies leave out some clones; in studies compared against another copy, an unresolved V gene accounts for under half, and the cause of the remainder is not known. V and J calls and clone size are as listed in that table; D and trimming were resolved from the DNA. The sample table lists approximately 78,000 clones, 80% to 95% of them with a count of one. Together, the top ten hold 2.5% to 3% of the sample.

What the study reported, not specific to this receptor: Clinical and demographic metadata were provided uncurated, with the amount varying by source and participant.

As concerns this clone: The antigen it binds to is not known. The input lacks base qualities; no much larger clone sits a single base away.

Via the germline V gene, CDR1 is MGHRA and CDR2 YSYEKL. The CDR3, from cysteine to phenylalanine, totals 15 residues. Of the read, only the CDR3 DNA is kept; its 45 bases are in frame from base 1. V is reduced by 1 base and J by 2 bases, leaving a spacing of 12 bases between them. The sequence derives from a man aged 50 to 60 with COVID-19, enrolled during active disease. Rearrangement joined TRBV4-1 to TRBJ2-7; TRBD1 is a possible D gene, resting on 6 matching bases. What was sequenced was peripheral blood. In nucleotides, the sequence is TGCGCCAGCAGCCAAGCCCGGACAGAAGCCTACGAGCAGTACTTC. Its coded protein is CASSQARTEAYEQYF.